This entry features one TCR beta chain sequence. The CDR3 covers 11 residues. In germline, CDR1 is LGHNT, CDR2 FRNRAP. TCRdb reanalyzed the 5' RACE reads, giving one entry per CDR3 protein sequence and no DNA. Here the sample table reports 150,000 or so distinct CDR3 sequences. This entry comes from a study of T cells expressing NK-cell markers. For the study at large: Sequencing of TCR beta repertoires drew on sorted CD3+CD56+NKG2C+, CD3+CD56+NKG2C- and CD3+CD56-NKG2C+ T cells.

The chain has TRBV12-5 and TRBJ2-1; the TRBD1 assignment by TCRdb is unverifiable without DNA. The source is a woman aged 18-70 years in good health. Sample: blood T cells: a sorted CD56 or NKG2C T cell subset, CD4+ or CD8+ T cells, or bulk PBMC T cells (not recorded which). Here the CDR3 reads CACGGDNEQFF.